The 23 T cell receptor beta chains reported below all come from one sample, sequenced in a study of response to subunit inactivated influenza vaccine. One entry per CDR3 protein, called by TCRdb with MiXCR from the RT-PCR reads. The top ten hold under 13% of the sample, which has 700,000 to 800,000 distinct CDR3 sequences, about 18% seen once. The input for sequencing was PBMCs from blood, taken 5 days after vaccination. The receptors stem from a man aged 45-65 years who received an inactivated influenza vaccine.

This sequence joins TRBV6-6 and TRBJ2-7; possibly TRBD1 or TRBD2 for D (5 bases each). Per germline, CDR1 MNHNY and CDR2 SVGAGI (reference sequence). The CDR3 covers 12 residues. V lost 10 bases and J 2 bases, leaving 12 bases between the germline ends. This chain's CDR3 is CATTGTAYEQYF. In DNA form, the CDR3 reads TGTGCCACCACCGGGACCGCCTACGAGCAGTACTTC.

As DNA, the CDR3 is TGCAGCGTAACCTCGACAGGTCCCTTAGGCACCGGGGAGCTGTTTTTT. Protein product: CSVTSTGPLGTGELFF. The genes are TRBV29-1 and TRBJ2-2; tentative D call: TRBD1 (6 bases). Germline loops: CDR1 SQVTM, CDR2 ANQGSEA. The CDR3 consists of 16 residues. V gave up 6 bases and J gave up 4 bases, with 21 bases separating them.

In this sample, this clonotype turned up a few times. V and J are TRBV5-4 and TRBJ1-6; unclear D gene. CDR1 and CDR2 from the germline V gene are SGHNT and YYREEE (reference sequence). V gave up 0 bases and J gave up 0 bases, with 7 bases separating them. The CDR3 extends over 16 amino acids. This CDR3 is CASSLEPSSYNSPLHF. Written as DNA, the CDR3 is TGTGCCAGCAGCTTGGAACCAAGCTCCTATAATTCACCCCTCCACTTT.

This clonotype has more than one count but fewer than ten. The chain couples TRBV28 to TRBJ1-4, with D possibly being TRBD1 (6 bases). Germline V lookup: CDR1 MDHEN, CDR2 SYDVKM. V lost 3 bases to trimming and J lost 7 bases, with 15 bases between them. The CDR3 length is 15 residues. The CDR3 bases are TGTGCCAGCAGTTTTGGGTCAGGCAGGGGTGAAAAACTGTTTTTT. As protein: CASSFGSGRGEKLFF. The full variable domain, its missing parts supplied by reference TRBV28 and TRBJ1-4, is DVKVTQSSRYLVKRTGEKVFLECVQDMDHENMFWYRQDPGLGLRLIYFSYDVKMKEKGDIPEGYSVSREKKERFSLILESASTNQTSMYLCASSFGSGRGEKLFFGSGTQLSVL.

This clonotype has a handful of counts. The CDR3 region has the DNA TGTGCCAGCAGCCTAGAATTAGTTTCGACCTACAATGAGCAGTTCTTC. Its protein product is CASSLELVSTYNEQFF. J is TRBJ2-1 and V is TRBV7-6; D gene unclear. V lost 5 bases to trimming and J lost 2 bases, with 16 bases between them. The CDR3 runs 16 residues. Germline V gene data show CDR1 as SGHVS and CDR2 as FNYEAQ.

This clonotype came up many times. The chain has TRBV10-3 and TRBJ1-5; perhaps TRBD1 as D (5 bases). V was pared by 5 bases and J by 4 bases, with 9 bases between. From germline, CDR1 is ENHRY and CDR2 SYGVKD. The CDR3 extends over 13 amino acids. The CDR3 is CAISPDKNQPQHF. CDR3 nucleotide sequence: TGTGCCATCAGTCCGGACAAGAATCAGCCCCAGCATTTT.

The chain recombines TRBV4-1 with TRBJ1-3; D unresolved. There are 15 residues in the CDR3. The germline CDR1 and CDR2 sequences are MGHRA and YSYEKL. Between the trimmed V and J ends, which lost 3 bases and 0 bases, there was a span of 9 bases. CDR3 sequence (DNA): TGCGCCAGCAGCCAGTGGACCGGCTCTGGAAACACCATATATTTT. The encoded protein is CASSQWTGSGNTIYF.

As DNA, the CDR3 is TGTGCCAGCAGCCCCGGGGGCCCCGTGCATTTT. Protein sequence: CASSPGGPVHF. The chain links TRBV6-2 or TRBV6-3 to TRBJ1-5; TRBD1 is a possible D gene (6 bases). The CDR3 totals 11 residues. Trimming took off 6 bases at V and 15 bases at J, with 15 bases between the two ends. Germline CDR1 MNHEY, CDR2 SVGEGT.

DNA for the CDR3: TGTGCCAGCACCCCGGGACTAGCGGGAAGTGAGCAGTACTTC. Encoded protein: CASTPGLAGSEQYF. V and J are TRBV12-3 or TRBV12-4 and TRBJ2-7; 13 positions agree with TRBD2. The CDR3 has 14 amino acids. V lost 7 bases, J lost 7 bases, and 7 bases stayed unmatched.

This chain's CDR3 is CSATLVQETQYF. The CDR3, as DNA: TGCAGTGCTACACTAGTCCAAGAGACCCAGTACTTC. The rearrangement links TRBV20-1 to TRBJ2-5; TRBD2 might be the D (5 bases). Per the germline V gene, CDR1 is DFQATT and CDR2 is SNEGSKA (reference sequence). Trimming removed 4 bases from V and 1 base from J, with 7 bases in between. This CDR3 is 12 amino acids long.

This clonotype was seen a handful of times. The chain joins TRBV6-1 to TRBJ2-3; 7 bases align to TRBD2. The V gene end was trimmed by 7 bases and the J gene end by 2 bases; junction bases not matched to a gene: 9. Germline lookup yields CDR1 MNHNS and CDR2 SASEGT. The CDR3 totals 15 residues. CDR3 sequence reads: CASTRTRGPTDTQYF. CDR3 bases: TGTGCCAGCACCCGGACTAGGGGCCCCACAGATACGCAGTATTTT.

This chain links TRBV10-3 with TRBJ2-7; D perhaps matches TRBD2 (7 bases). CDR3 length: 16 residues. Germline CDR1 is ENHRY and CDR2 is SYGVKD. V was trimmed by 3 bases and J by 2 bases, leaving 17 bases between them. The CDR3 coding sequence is TGTGCCATCAGTGATAACGGGGGGCGTAGGACCTACGAGCAGTACTTC. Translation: CAISDNGGRRTYEQYF.

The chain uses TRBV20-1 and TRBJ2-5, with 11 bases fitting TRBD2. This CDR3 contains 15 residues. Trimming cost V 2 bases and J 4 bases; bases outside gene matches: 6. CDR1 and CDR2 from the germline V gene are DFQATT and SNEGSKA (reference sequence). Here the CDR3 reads CSARMISGRGETQYF. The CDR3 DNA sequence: TGCAGTGCTAGAATGATTAGCGGGAGGGGAGAGACCCAGTACTTC.

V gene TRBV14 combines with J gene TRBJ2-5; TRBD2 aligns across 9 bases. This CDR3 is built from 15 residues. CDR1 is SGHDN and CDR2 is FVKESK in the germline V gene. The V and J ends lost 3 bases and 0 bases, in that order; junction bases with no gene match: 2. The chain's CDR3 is CASSQASGNQETQYF. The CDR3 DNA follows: TGTGCCAGCAGCCAGGCTAGCGGGAACCAAGAGACCCAGTACTTC.

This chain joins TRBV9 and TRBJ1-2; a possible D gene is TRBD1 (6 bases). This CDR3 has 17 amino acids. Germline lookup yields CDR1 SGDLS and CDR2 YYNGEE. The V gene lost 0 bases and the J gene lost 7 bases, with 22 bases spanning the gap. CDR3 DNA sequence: TGTGCCAGCAGCGTAGCAGTGGTGGCAGGGGATGAAAGTGGCTACACCTTC. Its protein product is CASSVAVVAGDESGYTF.

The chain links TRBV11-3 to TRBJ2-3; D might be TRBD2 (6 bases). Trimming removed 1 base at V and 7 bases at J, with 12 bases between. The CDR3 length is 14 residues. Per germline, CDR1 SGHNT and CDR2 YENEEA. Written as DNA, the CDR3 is TGTGCCAGCAGCTTAGCCGGGAGTGCGAATACGCAGTATTTT. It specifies CASSLAGSANTQYF.

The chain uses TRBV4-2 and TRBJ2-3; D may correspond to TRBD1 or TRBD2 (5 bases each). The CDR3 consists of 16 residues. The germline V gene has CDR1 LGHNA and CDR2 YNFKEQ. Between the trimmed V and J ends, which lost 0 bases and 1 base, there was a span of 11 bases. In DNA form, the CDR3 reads TGTGCCAGCAGCCAAGATCTAGCACAGGGCACAGATACGCAGTATTTT. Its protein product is CASSQDLAQGTDTQYF.

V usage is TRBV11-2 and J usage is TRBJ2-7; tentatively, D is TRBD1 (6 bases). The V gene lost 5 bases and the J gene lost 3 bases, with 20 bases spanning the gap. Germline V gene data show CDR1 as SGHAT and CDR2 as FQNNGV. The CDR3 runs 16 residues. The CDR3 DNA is TGTGCCAGCAGCATAAGGTCACCAGGGGCGTTCTACGAGCAGTACTTC. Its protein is CASSIRSPGAFYEQYF. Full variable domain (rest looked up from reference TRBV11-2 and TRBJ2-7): EAGVAQSPRYKIIEKRQSVAFWCNPISGHATLYWYQQILGQGPKLLIQFQNNGVVDDSQLPKDRFSAERLKGVDSTLKIQPAKLEDSAVYLCASSIRSPGAFYEQYFGPGTRLTVT.

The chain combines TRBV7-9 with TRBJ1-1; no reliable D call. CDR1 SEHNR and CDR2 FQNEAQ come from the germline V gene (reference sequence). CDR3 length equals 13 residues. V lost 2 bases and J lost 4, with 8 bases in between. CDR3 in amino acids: CASSLYQTTEAFF. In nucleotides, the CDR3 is TGTGCCAGCAGCTTATACCAGACCACTGAAGCTTTCTTT.

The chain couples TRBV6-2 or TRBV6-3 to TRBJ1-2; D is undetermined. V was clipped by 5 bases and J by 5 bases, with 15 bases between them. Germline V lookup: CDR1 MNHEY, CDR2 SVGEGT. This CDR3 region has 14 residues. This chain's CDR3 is CASSRIPWWYGYTF. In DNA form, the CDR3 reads TGTGCCAGCAGTCGGATCCCGTGGTGGTATGGCTACACCTTC.

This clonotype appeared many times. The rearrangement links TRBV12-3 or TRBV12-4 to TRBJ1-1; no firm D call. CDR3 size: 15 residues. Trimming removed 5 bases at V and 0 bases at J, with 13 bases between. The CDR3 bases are TGTGCCAGCAGTGCCGGTGGCAGCATGAACACTGAAGCTTTCTTT. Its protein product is CASSAGGSMNTEAFF.

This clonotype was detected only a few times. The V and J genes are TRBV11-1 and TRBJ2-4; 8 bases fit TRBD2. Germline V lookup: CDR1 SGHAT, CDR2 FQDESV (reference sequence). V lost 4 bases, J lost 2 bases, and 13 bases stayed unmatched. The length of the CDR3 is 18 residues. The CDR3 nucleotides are TGTGCCAGCAGCTCTGAGGGGATTAGCGGGGAATCCAAAAACATTCAGTACTTC. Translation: CASSSEGISGESKNIQYF.

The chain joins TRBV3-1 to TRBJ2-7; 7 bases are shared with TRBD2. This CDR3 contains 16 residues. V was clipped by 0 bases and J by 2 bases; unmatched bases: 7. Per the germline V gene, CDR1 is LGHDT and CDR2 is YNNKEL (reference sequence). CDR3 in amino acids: CASSQDTAGVTYEQYF. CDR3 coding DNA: TGTGCCAGCAGCCAAGATACTGCGGGAGTGACCTACGAGCAGTACTTC.